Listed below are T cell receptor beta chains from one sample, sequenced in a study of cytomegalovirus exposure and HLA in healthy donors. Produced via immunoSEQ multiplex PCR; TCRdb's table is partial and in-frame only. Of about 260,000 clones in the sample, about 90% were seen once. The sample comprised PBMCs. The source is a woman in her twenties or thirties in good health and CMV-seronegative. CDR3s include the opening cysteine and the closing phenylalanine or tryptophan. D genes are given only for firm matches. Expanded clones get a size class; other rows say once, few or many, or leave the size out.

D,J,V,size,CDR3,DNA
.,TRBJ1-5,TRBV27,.,CASSLSLNQPQHF,TGTGCCAGCAGTTTATCGTTGAATCAGCCCCAGCATTTT
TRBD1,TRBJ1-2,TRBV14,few,CASSQVQGGYGYTF,TGTGCCAGCAGCCAAGTACAGGGGGGCTATGGCTACACCTTC
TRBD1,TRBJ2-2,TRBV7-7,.,CASSLGQGSGELFF,TGTGCCAGCAGCTTGGGACAGGGATCCGGGGAGCTGTTTTTT
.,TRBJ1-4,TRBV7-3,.,CASSLTGGTNEKLFF,TGTGCCAGCAGCTTAACCGGGGGTACTAATGAAAAACTGTTTTTT
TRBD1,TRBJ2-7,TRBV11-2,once,CASSLDQGVSYEQYF,TGTGCCAGCAGCTTAGATCAGGGGGTTTCCTACGAGCAGTACTTC
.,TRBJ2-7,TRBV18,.,CASSPRTAYEQYF,TGTGCCAGCTCACCCCGGACAGCCTACGAGCAGTACTTC
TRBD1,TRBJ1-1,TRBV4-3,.,CASSQYSGTASEAFF,TGCGCCAGCAGCCAGTATTCTGGGACAGCGAGTGAAGCTTTCTTT
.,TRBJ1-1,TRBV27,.,CASSLLREGGTEAFF,TGTGCCAGCAGTTTACTTAGGGAAGGGGGCACTGAAGCTTTCTTT
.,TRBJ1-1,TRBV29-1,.,CSRIVFEAFF,TGCAGTAGAATTGTTTTCGAAGCTTTCTTT
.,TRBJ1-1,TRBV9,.,CASSVESTGHTEAFF,TGTGCCAGCAGCGTAGAAAGTACAGGGCACACTGAAGCTTTCTTT
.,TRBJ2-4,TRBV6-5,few,CASSYSTEPKNIQYF,TGTGCCAGCAGTTACTCGACTGAACCCAAAAACATTCAGTACTTC
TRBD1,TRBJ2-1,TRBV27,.,CASGDSSYNEQFF,TGTGCCAGCGGGGACAGCTCCTACAATGAGCAGTTCTTC
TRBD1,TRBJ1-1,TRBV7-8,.,CASSTQGASEAFF,TGTGCCAGCAGCACTCAGGGGGCTTCTGAAGCTTTCTTT